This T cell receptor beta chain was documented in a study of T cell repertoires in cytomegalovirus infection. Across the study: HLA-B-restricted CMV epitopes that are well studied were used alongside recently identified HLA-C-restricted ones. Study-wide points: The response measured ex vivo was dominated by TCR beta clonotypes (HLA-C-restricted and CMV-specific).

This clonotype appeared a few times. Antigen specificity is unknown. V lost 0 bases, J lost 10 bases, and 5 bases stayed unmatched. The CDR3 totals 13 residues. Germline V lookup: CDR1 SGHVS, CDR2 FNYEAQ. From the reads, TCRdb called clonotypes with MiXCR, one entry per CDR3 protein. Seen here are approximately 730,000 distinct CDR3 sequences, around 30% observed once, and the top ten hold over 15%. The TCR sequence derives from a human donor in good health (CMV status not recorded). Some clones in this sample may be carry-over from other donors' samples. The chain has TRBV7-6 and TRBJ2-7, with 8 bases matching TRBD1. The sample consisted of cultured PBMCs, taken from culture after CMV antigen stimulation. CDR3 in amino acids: CASSLANDRGQYF. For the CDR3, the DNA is TGTGCCAGCAGCTTAGCCAACGACAGGGGTCAGTACTTC.